The rows below give T cell receptor beta chains drawn from one sample of a study of CD8+CD57+ T cells in acquired aplastic anemia. TCRdb used MiXCR to reprocess the reads, holding one entry per CDR3 protein. The sample includes 120,000 or so distinct CDR3 sequences, about 48% of them seen just once. Sequencing was done on a sample of sorted CD4+, CD8+, or CD8+CD57+ T cells (not recorded which) from PBMCs. These receptors came from a human donor in good health, serving as a control. CDR3s include the opening cysteine and the closing phenylalanine or tryptophan. Fields, in order: CDR3 length, D gene, V gene, J gene, clone size, CDR3 DNA, CDR3 protein. The D gene is left open where the match is weak. Clone size appears in some rows only: once, few, many, or a class for an expanded clone.

14	NA	TRBV11-3	TRBJ2-7	NA	TGTGCCAGCAGCTTTTCCGAAAACTCCTACGAGCAGTACTTC	CASSFSENSYEQYF
18	NA	TRBV6-5	TRBJ2-1	many	TGTGCCAGCAGTTACTCCTTGACGGGGATGAGCTCCTACAATGAGCAGTTCTTC	CASSYSLTGMSSYNEQFF
15	NA	TRBV19	TRBJ1-2	many	TGTGCCAGTAGTATTCTCGAACAGGGTTACTATGGCTACACCTTC	CASSILEQGYYGYTF
14	TRBD1	TRBV3-1	TRBJ2-7	many	TGTGCCAGCAGCCAAGTTAGTCAGGGGGTCGAGCAGTACTTC	CASSQVSQGVEQYF
14	NA	TRBV6-4	TRBJ2-2	many	TGTGCCAGCAGTGACTCATGGAACACCGGGGAGCTGTTTTTT	CASSDSWNTGELFF
14	NA	TRBV2	TRBJ1-2	few	TGTGCCAGCAGTGAATGGTTGGGGGAGGGAGGCTACACCTTC	CASSEWLGEGGYTF
14	NA	TRBV20-1	TRBJ2-7	many	TGCAGTGCCGCCCGGGCGGAGGGGACCTACGAGCAGTACTTC	CSAARAEGTYEQYF
14	TRBD1	TRBV18	TRBJ2-7	NA	TGTGCCAGCTCACTGGACAGGGGGCAGTACGAGCAGTACTTC	CASSLDRGQYEQYF
15	NA	TRBV5-4	TRBJ2-2	few	TGTGCCAGCAGCCAACTAGGACAGAACACCGGGGAGCTGTTTTTT	CASSQLGQNTGELFF
14	NA	TRBV4-3	TRBJ2-7	many	TGCGCCAGCAGCCAAGAGGCGGGAAGCTACGAGCAGTACTTC	CASSQEAGSYEQYF
15	TRBD2	TRBV12-3/TRBV12-4	TRBJ2-1	many	TGTGCCAGCAGTTTGGCGGGGGGGCCCCACAATGAGCAGTTCTTC	CASSLAGGPHNEQFF
14	NA	TRBV29-1	TRBJ1-3	NA	TGCAGCGTTGCGGGGATCCGGGACGGAAACACCATATATTTT	CSVAGIRDGNTIYF
14	NA	TRBV6-5	TRBJ1-2	many	TGTGCCAGCAGTTACTCAAGGAGTAGGGATGGCTACACCTTC	CASSYSRSRDGYTF
13	NA	TRBV2	TRBJ1-5	NA	TGTGCCAGCAGTGGGGGTTGGAATCAGCCCCAGCATTTT	CASSGGWNQPQHF
17	TRBD1	TRBV9	TRBJ2-3	NA	TGTGCCAGCAGCCCAGACAGGGCCTCGGTGAGCACAGATACGCAGTATTTT	CASSPDRASVSTDTQYF
17	NA	TRBV6-5	TRBJ1-3	many	TGTGCCAGCAGTTACAACAGCCCACCTACCTCTGGAAACACCATATATTTT	CASSYNSPPTSGNTIYF
16	TRBD1	TRBV9	TRBJ1-1	NA	TGTGCCAGCTCACAAGGGGCCGACAGGGGGAACACTGAAGCTTTCTTT	CASSQGADRGNTEAFF
14	TRBD1	TRBV2	TRBJ2-7	NA	TGTGCCAGCAGTTGGCGACAGGGGGCCTACGAGCAGTACTTC	CASSWRQGAYEQYF
13	NA	TRBV12-3/TRBV12-4	TRBJ1-2	NA	TGTGCCAGCAGTCTCAGGTTAGGCTATGGCTACACCTTC	CASSLRLGYGYTF
15	TRBD1	TRBV24-1	TRBJ1-2	NA	TGTGCCACCAGTGATGCGGACAGGGGTAGTTATGGCTACACCTTC	CATSDADRGSYGYTF
14	NA	TRBV19	TRBJ1-2	many	TGTGCCAGTAGTGTACCCCTTATAGGGGGTGGCTACACCTTC	CASSVPLIGGGYTF
14	NA	TRBV7-9	TRBJ1-3	many	TGTGCCAGCAGCTTACCAGGACCTGGAAACACCATATATTTT	CASSLPGPGNTIYF